The 9 T cell receptor beta chains given below trace back to one sample, sequenced in a study of breast tumors, draining lymph nodes, adjacent tissues. TCRdb fed the multiplex PCR reads into MiXCR, producing one record per CDR3 protein. This table has under 250,000 distinct CDR3 sequences, approximately 29% appearing once. Breast cancer patients provided tissue from their axillary draining lymph nodes. Sequenced input: axillary lymph node tissue. The receptors were gathered from a female donor with breast cancer. Some clones in this sample may be carry-over from other donors' samples.

This clonotype came up many times. The chain joins TRBV2 to TRBJ2-5; 10 bases map to TRBD2. This CDR3 contains 15 residues. In germline, CDR1 is SNHLY, CDR2 FYNNEI. J gave up 2 bases and V 5 bases, and 5 bases lay outside the gene matches. CDR3 nucleotides: TGTGCCAGCAGTTCTGGACTAGCGGTACAAGAGACCCAGTACTTC. Protein: CASSSGLAVQETQYF.

The CDR3 DNA follows: TGTGCCAGCAGCTTTACACGCCTTAGCGGGAGGGCCAACGTCCTGACTTTC. It encodes CASSFTRLSGRANVLTF. The chain joins TRBV11-2 to TRBJ2-6; 8 bases are a match to TRBD2. In germline, CDR1 is SGHAT, CDR2 FQNNGV. V was clipped by 3 bases and J by 5 bases; unmatched bases: 9. CDR3 length: 17 residues.

This clonotype has a count of ten or more. The chain uses TRBV9 and TRBJ2-7, with D hard to call. Germline loops: CDR1 SGDLS, CDR2 YYNGEE. The CDR3 runs to 15 residues. Trimming stripped 0 bases from V and 0 bases from J, with 10 bases between. The CDR3 loop is CASSVGVASSYEQYF. Here the CDR3 DNA reads TGTGCCAGCAGCGTAGGAGTTGCGAGCTCCTACGAGCAGTACTTC.

On this clonotype: No DNA is shown, since the ends of the CDR3 on it are uncertain; the CDR3 is the one TCRdb lists. This chain joins TRBV7-9 and TRBJ2-6; the table's D call, TRBD1, was not checked against the DNA. Germline V gives CDR1 SEHNR, CDR2 FQNEAQ (reference sequence). The CDR3 totals 20 residues, both ends included. CDR3 residues: CASSYKQGAEAFFGANVLTF.

The table lists this clonotype with many counts. Mismatch with germline at one junction end may stem from a read error. V and J are TRBV7-2 and TRBJ1-3, with a weak D call TRBD1 (5 bases). Per the germline V gene, CDR1 is SGHTA and CDR2 is FQGNSA. The CDR3 sequence is 17 residues long. The CDR3 DNA is TGTGCCAGCAGCCATCACCCAGGGCGGCGCTCTGGAAACCCCATATATTTT. It translates to CASSHHPGRRSGNPIYF.

This clonotype was recorded many times. This chain links TRBV30 with TRBJ1-5; no clear D gene. The germline V and J ends were trimmed by 0 bases and 5 bases, with 8 bases remaining between them. CDR1 is GTSNPN, CDR2 SVGIG, per germline (reference sequence). This CDR3 is built from 13 residues. CDR3 sequence reads: CAWSVGGDQPQHF. The CDR3 DNA is TGTGCCTGGAGTGTAGGAGGAGATCAGCCCCAGCATTTT.

Many counts were recorded for this clonotype. V usage is TRBV20-1 and J usage is TRBJ2-1, with 7 bases that match TRBD2. V shed 1 base and J 0 bases; nucleotides not matched to a gene: 6. Germline loops: CDR1 DFQATT, CDR2 SNEGSKA (reference sequence). This CDR3 comprises 16 residues. CDR3 nucleotides: TGCAGTGCTAGAGGCGGGAGCGGGACCTCCTACAATGAGCAGTTCTTC. It specifies CSARGGSGTSYNEQFF.

This clonotype was observed a few times. The chain has TRBV11-2 and TRBJ1-1; perhaps TRBD1 as D (5 bases). This CDR3 comprises 12 residues. CDR1 is SGHAT and CDR2 is FQNNGV in the germline V gene. Trimming took 4 bases from V and 7 from J, leaving 10 bases between them. The DNA of the CDR3 is TGTGCCAGCAGCTATGGGACTGATGAAGCTTTCTTT. Its protein product is CASSYGTDEAFF. The full variable domain, with the rest looked up from reference TRBV11-2 and TRBJ1-1, is EAGVAQSPRYKIIEKRQSVAFWCNPISGHATLYWYQQILGQGPKLLIQFQNNGVVDDSQLPKDRFSAERLKGVDSTLKIQPAKLEDSAVYLCASSYGTDEAFFGQGTRLTVV.

This clonotype was observed many times. The genes are TRBV7-9 and TRBJ2-2, with 11 bases identical to TRBD2. CDR1 is SEHNR and CDR2 is FQNEAQ in the germline V gene (reference sequence). The CDR3 has 15 amino acids. The V and J ends lost 5 bases and 5 bases, in that order; junction bases with no gene match: 4. This chain's CDR3 is CASSIRLAGTGELFF. The CDR3 region has the DNA TGTGCCAGCAGCATCAGACTAGCGGGGACCGGGGAGCTGTTTTTT.